One and the same sample provided the 19 T cell receptor beta chains below, sequenced in a study of blood T cell repertoires in COVID-19. Here immunoSEQ multiplex PCR was the method, and the copy in TCRdb shows in-frame clones only, minus some. The sample carries about 150,000 clones, 85% recorded once. Sequencing used PBMCs or T cells enriched from blood (not recorded which). All receptors derive from a woman in her thirties or forties who had recovered from COVID-19.

This chain links TRBV27 with TRBJ1-2; 7 positions match TRBD1. The CDR3 length is 13 residues. Unmatched junction bases numbered 4, after V lost 6 bases and J lost 3 bases. The germline V gene has CDR1 MNHEY and CDR2 SMNVEV (reference sequence). The CDR3 DNA reads as TGTGCCAGCAGCGCTGACAGGGACTATGGCTACACCTTC. It yields the protein CASSADRDYGYTF.

The V call is TRBV30, the J call TRBJ1-1; no firm D call. The V end was cut by 4 bases, the J end by 1 base, with 7 bases between. Germline CDR1 is GTSNPN and CDR2 is SVGIG (reference sequence). This CDR3 is 12 amino acids long. The CDR3 nucleotides are TGTGCCTGGACCCGGGGGAACACTGAAGCTTTCTTT. It specifies CAWTRGNTEAFF.

DNA of the CDR3: TGTGCCAGCTCACCCTTTGGGGACAGGGCCTACAATGAGCAGTTCTTC. Translating it yields CASSPFGDRAYNEQFF. The chain is built from TRBV18 and TRBJ2-1, with TRBD1 matching over 9 bases. V dropped 3 bases and J dropped 2; count of bases not matched to a gene: 5. The germline V gene has CDR1 KGHSH and CDR2 LQKENI. The CDR3 totals 16 residues.

This clone was recorded only once. V gene TRBV6-5 combines with J gene TRBJ1-2; 9 nucleotides agree with TRBD1. Germline CDR1 and CDR2: MNHEY and SVGAGI. The junction had 5 bases not matched to a gene; V was cut back by 7 bases and J by 5 bases. The length of the CDR3 is 13 residues. In DNA form, the CDR3 reads TGTGCCAGCAAAGGGACAGGGAAATATGGCTACACCTTC. Translated: CASKGTGKYGYTF.

This chain uses TRBV6-5 with TRBJ2-7, with TRBD2 matching 10 bases. The CDR3 is made up of 14 amino acids. CDR1 and CDR2 from the germline V gene are MNHEY and SVGAGI. V lost 6 bases to trimming and J lost 2 bases; unmatched junction nucleotides: 4. CDR3: CASSQTSGPYEQYF. CDR3 nucleotide sequence: TGTGCCAGCAGCCAGACTAGCGGGCCCTACGAGCAGTACTTC.

The table lists this clone with a few counts. This chain uses TRBV7-2 with TRBJ2-3; no definite D call. Deletions cut 4 bases from V and 0 bases from J, with 14 bases between. Germline V gene sequence: CDR1 SGHTA, CDR2 FQGNSA. This CDR3 is built from 16 residues. CDR3 amino acids: CASSSPQTPSTDTQYF. The CDR3 DNA follows: TGTGCCAGCAGCTCACCGCAGACACCTAGCACAGATACGCAGTATTTT.

The genes are TRBV3-1 (or the pseudogene TRBV3-2) and TRBJ2-5; no clear D. With 5 bases removed from V and 2 bases from J, the gap between germline ends came to 6 bases. CDR1 and CDR2 (germline): LGHDT, YNNKEL (reference sequence). The CDR3 is 12 amino acids. CDR3 region: CASSYPQETQYF. CDR3 sequence (DNA): TGTGCCAGCAGCTATCCTCAAGAGACCCAGTACTTC.

This sequence joins TRBV6-5 and TRBJ2-1; 7 bases fit TRBD1. The CDR3 extends over 13 amino acids. V shed 6 bases, J shed 7 bases, and the junction held 6 bases outside the gene matches. Germline CDR1 and CDR2: MNHEY and SVGAGI. This CDR3 reads CASRQGIRNEQFF. CDR3 DNA sequence: TGTGCCAGCAGACAGGGGATACGGAATGAGCAGTTCTTC.

V usage is TRBV29-1 and J usage is TRBJ2-1, with 10 bases fitting TRBD2. The germline CDR1 and CDR2 sequences are SQVTM and ANQGSEA. Trimming removed 3 bases from V and 8 bases from J; junction bases left unmatched: 7. The CDR3 contains 14 residues. CDR3 DNA sequence: TGCAGCGTTGAGAAAGCGGGGGGGCATGATGAGCAGTTCTTC. This codes for CSVEKAGGHDEQFF.

This chain links TRBV5-4 with TRBJ2-5, with D possibly matching TRBD2 (7 bases). The V and J ends lost 5 bases and 3 bases respectively, with 14 bases between them. From germline, CDR1 is SGHNT and CDR2 YYREEE (reference sequence). The CDR3 is 14 residues long. CDR3 region: CASRLRGAEETQYF. CDR3 sequence (DNA): TGTGCCAGCAGATTACGGGGGGCCGAAGAGACCCAGTACTTC.

A few counts support this clone. J is TRBJ2-2 and V is TRBV5-4, with no clear D. CDR3 length equals 13 residues. The V gene's germline CDR1 is SGHNT and CDR2 YYREEE (reference sequence). Trimming cost V 6 bases and J 4 bases, with 10 bases left between them. The CDR3 sequence is CASTPPGTGELFF. In nucleotides, the CDR3 is TGTGCCAGCACCCCTCCAGGCACCGGGGAGCTGTTTTTT.

V usage is TRBV9 and J usage is TRBJ2-5; TRBD1 aligns across 10 bases. The V segment lost 4 bases and the J segment 5 bases; nucleotides outside the gene matches: 5. CDR1 and CDR2 (germline): SGDLS, YYNGEE. The CDR3 totals 14 residues. The CDR3 bases are TGTGCCAGCAGCTTGACAGGGGGCGCGGAGACCCAGTACTTC. It translates to CASSLTGGAETQYF.

This chain links TRBV19 with TRBJ1-5; 9 bases are shared with TRBD1. This CDR3 contains 14 residues. Germline-derived CDR1 and CDR2 are LNHDA and SQIVND (reference sequence). V dropped 4 bases and J dropped 4; count of bases not matched to a gene: 2. This CDR3 is CASSNDRGNQPQHF. The CDR3 DNA reads TGTGCCAGTAGTAACGACAGGGGGAATCAGCCCCAGCATTTT.

The V call is TRBV3-1 (or the pseudogene TRBV3-2), the J call TRBJ2-3, with 8 nucleotides matching TRBD2. The CDR3 sequence is 15 residues long. Germline loops: CDR1 LGHDT, CDR2 YNNKEL (reference sequence). The V and J ends lost 4 bases and 6 bases, in that order; junction bases with no gene match: 9. CDR3 DNA: TGTGCCAGCAGCCTGAGGCGGGGGGTGGTGGATACGCAGTATTTT. Amino acids: CASSLRRGVVDTQYF.

CDR3 region: CASSLVAGGYNEQFF. The CDR3 bases are TGTGCCAGCAGCTTAGTGGCGGGGGGCTACAATGAGCAGTTCTTC. The V gene is TRBV11-2, the J gene TRBJ2-1, with 8 bases aligning to TRBD2. CDR3 length: 15 amino acids. Germline V lookup: CDR1 SGHAT, CDR2 FQNNGV. Trimming at V came to 1 base and at J to 3 bases, leaving 2 bases not matched to a gene.

The chain joins TRBV4-2 to TRBJ2-7, with D possibly being TRBD2 (6 bases). The CDR3 contains 15 residues. V was shortened by 0 bases and J by 3 bases, with 12 bases between the two germline ends. Germline V gene lookup returns CDR1 LGHNA and CDR2 YNFKEQ. CDR3 nucleotides: TGTGCCAGCAGCCAAGAGGTCGCGGGGATCTACGAGCAGTACTTC. Translation: CASSQEVAGIYEQYF.

This clone has just a few counts. The chain joins TRBV4-1 to TRBJ1-1; 9 bases align to TRBD1. Germline V gene sequence: CDR1 MGHRA, CDR2 YSYEKL. Trimming removed 4 bases from V and 3 bases from J; junction bases left unmatched: 6. The CDR3 extends over 15 amino acids. The CDR3 nucleotides are TGCGCCAGCAGCCGGGGACAGGGTTCGGACACTGAAGCTTTCTTT. Its translation is CASSRGQGSDTEAFF.

This chain uses TRBV5-1 with TRBJ2-2, with TRBD1 matching 8 bases. The V gene's germline CDR1 is SGHRS and CDR2 YFSETQ. This CDR3 region has 14 residues. After removal of 5 bases from V and 4 bases from J, the junction contained 4 bases not matched to a gene. CDR3 protein: CASRDTGGTGELFF. CDR3 nucleotide sequence: TGCGCCAGCAGGGATACAGGGGGCACCGGGGAGCTGTTTTTT.

The chain links TRBV18 to TRBJ2-1; 11 bases line up with TRBD2. The CDR3 is made up of 16 amino acids. The V gene end was trimmed by 2 bases and the J gene end by 10 bases; junction bases not matched to a gene: 10. Germline assignment: CDR1 KGHSH and CDR2 LQKENI. CDR3 loop: CASSPFALAGAGEQFF. CDR3 bases: TGTGCCAGCTCACCATTCGCACTAGCGGGGGCGGGGGAGCAGTTCTTC.